This T cell receptor (beta chain) was recovered during a study of cytomegalovirus exposure and HLA in healthy donors. Study context: Among approximately 390 genotyped donors, around 81% fell in the Caucasian-associated ancestry cluster. Overall study findings and caveats: The investigators catalogued under 200 TCR beta chains as cytomegalovirus-associated. Highly shared variants forming one cluster were likely a sequencing artifact. A later analysis reported that several of the most significant clusters appeared to be linked to common viral pathogens, among them Epstein-Barr virus.

PCR primers comprised 60 Vbeta and 13 Jbeta primers. Repertoires were generated with immunoSEQ multiplex PCR, while TCRdb's copy carries only in-frame clones and drops some. The table has fewer than 100,000 clones, about three quarters seen once. Details on this clone: The target antigen is unknown.

This CDR3 region has 13 residues. V trimming: 4 bases; J trimming: 3 bases; junction bases outside the gene matches: 2. CDR1 is LGHNA and CDR2 is YSLEER in the germline V gene. The chain uses TRBV4-3 and TRBJ1-2, with TRBD1 matching 7 bases. The origin of this receptor is a man in his forties or fifties in good health and CMV-seropositive. The specimen sequenced was PBMCs. The CDR3 reads CASSRDSYYGYTF. CDR3 bases: TGCGCCAGCAGCCGGGACAGTTACTATGGCTACACCTTC.